This T cell receptor (beta chain) is from a study of shared clonotypes between healthy human individuals. Study-wide results and caveats: Donor scarcity curtailed the genetic and exposure-history diversity represented herein. Sharing across a few donors was seen in roughly 5% of naive CD4 clonotypes.

Clones were read by immunoSEQ multiplex PCR, and TCRdb kept only the in-frame ones, dropping some. This sample yields some 690,000 clones, of which 90% are seen a single time; about 34% belongs to the top ten. In the case of this clone: Its target is unknown.

CD45RO+ cells joined CCR7-negative CD45RA+ TemRA cells to form CD8 memory. Sequencing input: memory CD8+ T cells from PBMCs. Subset indicated: CD45RO+ cells pooled with CCR7-negative TemRA cells. The clonotype originates from a man between 18 and 29 years old in good health. Some clones in this sample may be carry-over from other donors' samples.

CDR3 bases: TGTGCCAGCAGACAACCCCCCGCAAGGACTAGCGAGAACACCGGGGAGCTGTTTTTT. Protein product: CASRQPPARTSENTGELFF. V is TRBV7-9 and J is TRBJ2-2, with 9 nucleotides matching TRBD2. V shed 6 bases, J shed 1 base, and the junction held 15 bases outside the gene matches. The germline CDR1 and CDR2 sequences are SEHNR and FQNEAQ (reference sequence). This CDR3 has 19 amino acids.